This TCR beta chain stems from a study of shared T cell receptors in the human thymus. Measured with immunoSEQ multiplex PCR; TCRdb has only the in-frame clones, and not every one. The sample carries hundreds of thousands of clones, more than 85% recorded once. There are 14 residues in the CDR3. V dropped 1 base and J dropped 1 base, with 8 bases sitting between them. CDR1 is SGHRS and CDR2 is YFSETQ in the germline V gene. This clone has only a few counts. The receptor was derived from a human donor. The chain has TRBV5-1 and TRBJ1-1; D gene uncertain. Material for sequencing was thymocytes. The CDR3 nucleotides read TGCGCCAGCAGCTTGAGACACCAGAACACTGAAGCTTTCTTT. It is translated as CASSLRHQNTEAFF.